This TCR beta chain was identified during a study of blood T cell repertoires in COVID-19. As for the study in general: Sites across the United States, Italy and Spain contributed samples from acute and convalescent COVID-19.

Methods used by the authors: Reference gene primer amplification gave estimated nucleated cell counts. Produced via immunoSEQ multiplex PCR; TCRdb's table is partial and in-frame only. The V and J calls and clone size come from that table; D and trimming were worked out from the DNA. Of a few hundred thousand clones listed, 90% are singletons. This study enrolled people aged about 18 to 100 from roughly 24 US geographic areas. This CDR3 comprises 13 residues. With V trimmed by 6 bases and J by 4 bases, 6 bases remained unmatched. CDR1 is MNHEY, CDR2 SMNVEV, per germline (reference sequence). The clonotype was recovered from a young man who had recovered from COVID-19. The rearrangement uses TRBV27 and TRBJ2-7, with TRBD2 matching 7 bases. Input material: PBMCs or T cells enriched from blood (not recorded which). The CDR3 sequence is CASRSGGSYEQYF. The CDR3 region has the DNA TGTGCCAGCAGGTCCGGGGGGTCTTACGAGCAGTACTTC.